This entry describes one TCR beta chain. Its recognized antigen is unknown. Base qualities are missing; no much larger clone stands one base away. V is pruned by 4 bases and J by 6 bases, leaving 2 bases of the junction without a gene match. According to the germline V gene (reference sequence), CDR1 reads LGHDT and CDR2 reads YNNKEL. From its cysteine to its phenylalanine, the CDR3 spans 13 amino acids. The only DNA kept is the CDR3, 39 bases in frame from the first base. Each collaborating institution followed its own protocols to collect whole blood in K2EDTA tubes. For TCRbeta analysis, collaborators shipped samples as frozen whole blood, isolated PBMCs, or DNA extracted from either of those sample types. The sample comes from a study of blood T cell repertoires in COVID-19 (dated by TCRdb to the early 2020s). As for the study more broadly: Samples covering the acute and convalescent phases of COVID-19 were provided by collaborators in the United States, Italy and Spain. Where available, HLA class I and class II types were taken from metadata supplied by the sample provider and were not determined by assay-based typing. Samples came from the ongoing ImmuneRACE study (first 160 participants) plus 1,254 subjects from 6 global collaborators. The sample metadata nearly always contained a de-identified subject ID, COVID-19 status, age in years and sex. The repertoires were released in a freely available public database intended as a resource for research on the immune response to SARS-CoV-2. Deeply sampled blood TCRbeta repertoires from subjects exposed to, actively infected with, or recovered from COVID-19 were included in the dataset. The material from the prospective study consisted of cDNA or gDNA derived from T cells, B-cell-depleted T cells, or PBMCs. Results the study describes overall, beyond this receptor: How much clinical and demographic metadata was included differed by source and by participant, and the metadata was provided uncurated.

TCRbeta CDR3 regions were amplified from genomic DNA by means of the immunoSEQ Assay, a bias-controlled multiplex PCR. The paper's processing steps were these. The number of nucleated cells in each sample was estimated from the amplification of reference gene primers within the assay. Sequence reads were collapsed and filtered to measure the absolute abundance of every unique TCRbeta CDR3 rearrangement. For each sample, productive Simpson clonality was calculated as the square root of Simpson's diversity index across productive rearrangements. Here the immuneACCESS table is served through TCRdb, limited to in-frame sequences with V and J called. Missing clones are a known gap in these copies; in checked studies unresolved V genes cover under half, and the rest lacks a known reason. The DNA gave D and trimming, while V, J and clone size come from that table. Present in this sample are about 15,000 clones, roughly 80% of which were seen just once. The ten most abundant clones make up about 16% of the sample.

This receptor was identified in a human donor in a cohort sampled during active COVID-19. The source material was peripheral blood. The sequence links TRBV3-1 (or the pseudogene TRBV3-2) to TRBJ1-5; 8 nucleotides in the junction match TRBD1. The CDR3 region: CASSLDRVQPQHF. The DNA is TGTGCCAGCAGCCTGGACAGGGTTCAGCCCCAGCATTTT.